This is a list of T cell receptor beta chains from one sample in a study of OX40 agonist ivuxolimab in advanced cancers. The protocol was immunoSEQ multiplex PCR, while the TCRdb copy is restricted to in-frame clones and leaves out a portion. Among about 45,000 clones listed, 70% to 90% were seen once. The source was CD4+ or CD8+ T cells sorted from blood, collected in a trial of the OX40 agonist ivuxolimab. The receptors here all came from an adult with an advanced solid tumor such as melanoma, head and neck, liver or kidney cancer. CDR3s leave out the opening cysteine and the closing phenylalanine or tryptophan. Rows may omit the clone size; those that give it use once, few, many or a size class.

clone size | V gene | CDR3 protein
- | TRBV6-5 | ASSNSYEQY
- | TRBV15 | ATSRGGTGFISYEQY
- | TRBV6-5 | ASSYSASGEHNEQF
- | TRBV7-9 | ASSSNGGGIYGYT
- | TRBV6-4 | ASSGTGGSGDTQY
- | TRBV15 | ATSRTGPNQPQH
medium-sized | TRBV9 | ASSGRGNSYEQY
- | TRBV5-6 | ASSSRGLGEKLF
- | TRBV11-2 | ASSWAGEAF
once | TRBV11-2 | ASSFPRGRGGTDTQY
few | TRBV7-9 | ASSGPRGSSYNEQF
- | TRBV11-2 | ASSLGQAHEQF
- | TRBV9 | ASSAYGQGTGEKLF
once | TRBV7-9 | ASSRAGSYNEQF
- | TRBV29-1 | SVLRVMPGPKYYGYT
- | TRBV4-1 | ASSQEPRSTEAF
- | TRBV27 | ASSLSWGTSGKADTQY
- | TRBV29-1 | SVASAGASETQY
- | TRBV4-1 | ASSSPTGGYEQY
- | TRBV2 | ASSGARRNNEKLF
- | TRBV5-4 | ASSFQDTQY
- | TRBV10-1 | ASSRTGDTGELF
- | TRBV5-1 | ASSSGTLSLSGNTIY
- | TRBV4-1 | ASSLQTPLANEQF